This TCR beta chain was captured by sequencing in a study of blood T cells in healthy people across ages. Points on this clonotype: Its antigen is currently unknown.

Germline loops: CDR1 MDHEN, CDR2 SYDVKM. The CDR3 has 14 residues. V gave up 5 bases and J gave up 0 bases, with 8 bases separating them. The second PCR ran about 6 to 12 cycles with a sample-barcoded 5' primer and J-beta primers. Each cDNA was tagged by a template-switch adaptor containing 12 random nucleotides. One entry per CDR3 protein results from TCRdb running MiXCR on the 5' RACE reads. Among approximately 320,000 distinct CDR3 sequences listed, 25% to 30% were seen once. Study-wide results and limits: The percentage of naive T cells correlated strongly with TCR beta diversity.

Peripheral blood samples of around 9.8 milliliters were drawn from each donor. In each sample, at least 7 million PBMCs were isolated. The V call is TRBV28, the J call TRBJ1-3; D is unclear. Sample: blood. This sequence was found in a woman in her 70s in good health. The CDR3 spells CASSPPGSGNTIYF. CDR3 coding DNA: TGTGCCAGCAGTCCCCCGGGCTCTGGAAACACCATATATTTT.